Reported below is one TCR beta chain. The antigen is not known. The data are from a study of a mutant IDH1 vaccine in newly diagnosed glioma. Study context: Vaccination began 4-6 weeks post radiotherapy alone, or with temozolomide cycles.

Libraries were prepared by immunoSEQ multiplex PCR; TCRdb keeps only in-frame clonotypes and omits some of them. Here the sample spans around 100,000 clones, around 90% being singletons. The time point is: week 11, during vaccination. With topical imiquimod, each dose of the vaccine consisted of 300 ug of mutant IDH1 20-mer peptide. Those who donated had recent WHO grade 3 or 4 IDH1-mutant, ATRX-lost astrocytomas. Findings and caveats of the study: Pseudoprogression seemingly bore no relation to changes in top peripheral T cell clonotypes.

Trimming took 5 bases from V and 1 from J, leaving 12 bases between them. Germline V gene data show CDR1 as MNHNS and CDR2 as SASEGT. This CDR3 has 15 residues. The rearrangement uses TRBV6-1 and TRBJ2-4; tentatively, D is TRBD1 or TRBD2 (5 bases each). This material consisted of PBMCs, taken from a glioma patient whose treatment included an IDH1 peptide vaccine. This TCR was sampled from a woman between 45 and 60 years old with glioma. CDR3 nucleotide sequence: TGTGCCAGCAGTCCTGACAGAGGGGCCAAAAACATTCAGTACTTC. Its translation is CASSPDRGAKNIQYF.